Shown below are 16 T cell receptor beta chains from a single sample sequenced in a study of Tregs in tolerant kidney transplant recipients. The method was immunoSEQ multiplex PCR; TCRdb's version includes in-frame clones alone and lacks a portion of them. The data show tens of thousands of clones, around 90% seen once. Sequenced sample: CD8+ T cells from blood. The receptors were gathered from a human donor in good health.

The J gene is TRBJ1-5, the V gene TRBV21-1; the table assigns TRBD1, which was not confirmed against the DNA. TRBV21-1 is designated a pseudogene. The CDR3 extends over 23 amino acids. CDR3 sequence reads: CASSLGDRVAGYSGKDSNQPQHF. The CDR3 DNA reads TGTGCCAGCAGCCTAGGGGACAGGGTGGCTGGTTATTCGGGAAAAGATAGCAATCAGCCCCAGCATTTT.

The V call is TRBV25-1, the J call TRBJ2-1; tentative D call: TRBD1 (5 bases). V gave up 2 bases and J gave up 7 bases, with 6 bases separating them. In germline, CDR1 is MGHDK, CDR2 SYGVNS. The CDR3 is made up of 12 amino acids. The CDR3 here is CASSERGNEQFF. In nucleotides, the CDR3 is TGTGCCAGCAGTGAAAGGGGTAATGAGCAGTTCTTC. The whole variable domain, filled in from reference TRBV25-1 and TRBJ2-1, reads EADIYQTPRYLVIGTGKKITLECSQTMGHDKMYWYQQDPGMELHLIHYSYGVNSTEKGDLSSESTVSRIRTEHFPLTLESARPSHTSQYLCASSERGNEQFFGPGTRLTVL.

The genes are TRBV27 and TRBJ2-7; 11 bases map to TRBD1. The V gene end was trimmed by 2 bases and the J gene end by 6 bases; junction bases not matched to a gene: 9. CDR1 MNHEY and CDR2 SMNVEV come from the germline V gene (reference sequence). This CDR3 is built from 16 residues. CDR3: CASSLLLGQGASEQYF. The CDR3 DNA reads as TGTGCCAGCAGTTTACTTCTTGGACAGGGGGCTTCCGAGCAGTACTTC.

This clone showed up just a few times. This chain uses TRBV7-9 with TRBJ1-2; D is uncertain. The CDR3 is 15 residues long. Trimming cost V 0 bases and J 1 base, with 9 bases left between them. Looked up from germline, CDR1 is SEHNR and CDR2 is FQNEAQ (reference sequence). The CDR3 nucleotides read TGTGCCAGCAGCTTAGCCCCGGACTTTAACTATGGCTACACCTTC. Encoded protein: CASSLAPDFNYGYTF.

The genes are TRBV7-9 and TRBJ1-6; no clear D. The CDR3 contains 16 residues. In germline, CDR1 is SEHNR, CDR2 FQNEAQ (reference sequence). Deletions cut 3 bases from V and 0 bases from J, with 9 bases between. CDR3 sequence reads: CASSLKISSYNSPLHF. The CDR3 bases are TGTGCCAGCAGCTTGAAAATCAGCTCCTATAATTCACCCCTCCACTTT.

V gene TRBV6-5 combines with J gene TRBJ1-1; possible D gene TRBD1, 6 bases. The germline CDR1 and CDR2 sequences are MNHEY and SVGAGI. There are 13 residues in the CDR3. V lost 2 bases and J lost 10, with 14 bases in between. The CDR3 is CASSYVPQGGAFF. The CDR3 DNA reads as TGTGCCAGCAGTTACGTACCCCAAGGGGGAGCTTTCTTT.

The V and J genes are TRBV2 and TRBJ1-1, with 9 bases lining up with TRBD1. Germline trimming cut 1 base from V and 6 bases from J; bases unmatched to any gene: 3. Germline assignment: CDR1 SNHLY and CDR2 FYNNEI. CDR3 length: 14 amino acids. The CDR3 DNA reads TGTGCCAGCAGTGAAGGGACAGGGGCCTCTGAAGCTTTCTTT. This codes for CASSEGTGASEAFF.

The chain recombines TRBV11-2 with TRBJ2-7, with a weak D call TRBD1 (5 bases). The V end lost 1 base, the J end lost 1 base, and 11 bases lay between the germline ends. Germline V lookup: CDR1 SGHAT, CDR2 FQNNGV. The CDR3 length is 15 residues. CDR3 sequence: CASSLVQVNSYEQYF. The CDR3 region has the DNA TGTGCCAGCAGCTTAGTACAGGTCAATTCCTACGAGCAGTACTTC. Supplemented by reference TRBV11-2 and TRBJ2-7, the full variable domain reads EAGVAQSPRYKIIEKRQSVAFWCNPISGHATLYWYQQILGQGPKLLIQFQNNGVVDDSQLPKDRFSAERLKGVDSTLKIQPAKLEDSAVYLCASSLVQVNSYEQYFGPGTRLTVT.

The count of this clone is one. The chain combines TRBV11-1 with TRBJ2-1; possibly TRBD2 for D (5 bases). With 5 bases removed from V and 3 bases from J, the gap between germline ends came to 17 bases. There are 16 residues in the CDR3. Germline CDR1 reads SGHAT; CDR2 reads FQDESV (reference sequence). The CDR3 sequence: CASSERDSAFYNEQFF. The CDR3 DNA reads TGTGCCAGCAGCGAAAGGGATAGCGCTTTCTACAATGAGCAGTTCTTC.

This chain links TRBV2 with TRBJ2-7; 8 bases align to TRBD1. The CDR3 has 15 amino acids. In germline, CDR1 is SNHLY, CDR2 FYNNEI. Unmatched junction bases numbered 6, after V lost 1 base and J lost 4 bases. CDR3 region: CASSEGGTGFYEQYF. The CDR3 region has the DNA TGTGCCAGCAGTGAAGGAGGGACAGGATTTTACGAGCAGTACTTC.

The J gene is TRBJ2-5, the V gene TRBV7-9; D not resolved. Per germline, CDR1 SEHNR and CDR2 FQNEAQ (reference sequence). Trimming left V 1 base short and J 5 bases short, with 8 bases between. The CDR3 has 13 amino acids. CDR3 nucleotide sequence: TGTGCCAGCAGCTTAGAACCTCAGGAGACCCAGTACTTC. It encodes CASSLEPQETQYF.

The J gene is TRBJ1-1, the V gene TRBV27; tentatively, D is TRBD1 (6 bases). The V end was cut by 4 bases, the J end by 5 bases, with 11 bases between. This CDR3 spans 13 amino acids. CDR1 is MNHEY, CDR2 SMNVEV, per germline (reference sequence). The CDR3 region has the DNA TGTGCCAGCAGTTCCAGGGGAGTTACTGAAGCTTTCTTT. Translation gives CASSSRGVTEAFF.

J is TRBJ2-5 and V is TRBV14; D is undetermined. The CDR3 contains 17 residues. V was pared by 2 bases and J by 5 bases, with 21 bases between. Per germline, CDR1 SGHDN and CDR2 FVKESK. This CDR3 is CASSQKHLYRLEETQYF. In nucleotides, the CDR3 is TGTGCCAGCAGCCAAAAACACCTCTATAGGCTAGAGGAGACCCAGTACTTC.

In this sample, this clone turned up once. The CDR3 coding sequence is TGTGCCAGTAGTAACAGGCTTGGCTACGAGCAGTACTTC. Protein: CASSNRLGYEQYF. The V gene is TRBV19, the J gene TRBJ2-7; perhaps TRBD1 as D (5 bases). The CDR3 runs to 13 residues. Between the trimmed V and J ends, which lost 4 bases and 3 bases, there was a span of 10 bases. The germline CDR1 and CDR2 sequences are LNHDA and SQIVND (reference sequence). Using reference TRBV19 and TRBJ2-7 for the parts outside the CDR3, the full variable domain is DGGITQSPKYLFRKEGQNVTLSCEQNLNHDAMYWYRQDPGQGLRLIYYSQIVNDFQKGDIAEGYSVSREKKESFPLTVTSAQKNPTAFYLCASSNRLGYEQYFGPGTRLTVT.

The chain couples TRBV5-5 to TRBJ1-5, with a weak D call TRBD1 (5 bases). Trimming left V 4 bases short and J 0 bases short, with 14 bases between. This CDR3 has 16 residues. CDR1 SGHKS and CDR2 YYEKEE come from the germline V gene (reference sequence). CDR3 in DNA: TGTGCCAGCAGCGCTTATGACGGACATAGCAATCAGCCCCAGCATTTT. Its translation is CASSAYDGHSNQPQHF. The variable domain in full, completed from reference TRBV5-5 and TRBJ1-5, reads DAGVTQSPTHLIKTRGQQVTLRCSPISGHKSVSWYQQVLGQGPQFIFQYYEKEERGRGNFPDRFSARQFPNYSSELNVNALLLGDSALYLCASSAYDGHSNQPQHFGDGTRLSIL.

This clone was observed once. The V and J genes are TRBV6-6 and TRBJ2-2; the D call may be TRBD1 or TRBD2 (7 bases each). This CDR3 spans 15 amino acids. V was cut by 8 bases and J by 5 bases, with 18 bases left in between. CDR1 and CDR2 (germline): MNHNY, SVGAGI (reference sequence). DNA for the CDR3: TGTGCCAGCTCAGGGGAGGGGGCGCTAACCGGGGAGCTGTTTTTT. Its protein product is CASSGEGALTGELFF.